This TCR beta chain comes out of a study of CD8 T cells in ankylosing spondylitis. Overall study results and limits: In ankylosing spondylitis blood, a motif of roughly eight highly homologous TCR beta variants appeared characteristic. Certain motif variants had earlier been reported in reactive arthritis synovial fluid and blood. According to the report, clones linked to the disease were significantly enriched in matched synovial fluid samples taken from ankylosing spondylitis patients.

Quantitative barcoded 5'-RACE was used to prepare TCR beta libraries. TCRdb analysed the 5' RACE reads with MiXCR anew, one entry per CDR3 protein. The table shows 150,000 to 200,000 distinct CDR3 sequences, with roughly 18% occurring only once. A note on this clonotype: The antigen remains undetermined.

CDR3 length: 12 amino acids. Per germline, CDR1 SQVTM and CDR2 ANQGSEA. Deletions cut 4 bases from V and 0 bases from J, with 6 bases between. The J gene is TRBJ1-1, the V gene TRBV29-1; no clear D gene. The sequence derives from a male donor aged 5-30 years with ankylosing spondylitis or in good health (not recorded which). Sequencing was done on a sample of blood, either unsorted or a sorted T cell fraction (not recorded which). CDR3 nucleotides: TGCAGCGTTGTGTTGGTGAACACTGAAGCTTTCTTT. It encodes CSVVLVNTEAFF. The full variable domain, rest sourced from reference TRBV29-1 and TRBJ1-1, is SAVISQKPSRDICQRGTSLTIQCQVDSQVTMMFWYRQQPGQSLTLIATANQGSEATYESGFVIDKFPISRPNLTFSTLTVSNMSPEDSSIYLCSVVLVNTEAFFGQGTRLTVV.